The 15 T cell receptor beta chains below all came from one sample that was sequenced in a study of blood T cell repertoires in COVID-19. Sequenced by immunoSEQ multiplex PCR; TCRdb stores in-frame clones only, minus some. The sample has more than 95,000 clones; over 80% are singletons. Sequencing was done on a sample of peripheral blood. The origin of the receptors is a man aged 60 to 75 with acute or convalescent COVID-19.

This clone was seen a few times. V gene TRBV28 combines with J gene TRBJ2-7; 9 nucleotides match TRBD1. Germline trimming cut 2 bases from V and 6 bases from J; bases unmatched to any gene: 2. Germline loops: CDR1 MDHEN, CDR2 SYDVKM. The CDR3 contains 13 residues. The CDR3 region has the DNA TGTGCCAGCAGTTTAGGGACAGGGTTCGAGCAGTACTTC. Translating gives CASSLGTGFEQYF.

This clone was seen more than once but under ten times. The chain joins TRBV30 to TRBJ2-7, with TRBD2 as a possible D gene (5 bases). V was cut by 1 base and J by 3 bases, with 7 bases left in between. In germline, CDR1 is GTSNPN, CDR2 SVGIG (reference sequence). This CDR3 contains 12 residues. Here the CDR3 reads CAWSGTSYEQYF. The CDR3, as DNA: TGTGCCTGGAGTGGAACTAGCTACGAGCAGTACTTC.

The chain uses TRBV5-1 and TRBJ2-7, with D unresolved. The V end lost 0 bases, the J end lost 2 bases, and 6 bases lay between the germline ends. Germline-derived CDR1 and CDR2 are SGHRS and YFSETQ. CDR3 length equals 13 residues. The CDR3 loop reads CASSLDIPYEQYF. CDR3 sequence (DNA): TGCGCCAGCAGCTTGGACATCCCCTACGAGCAGTACTTC.

The chain combines TRBV11-2 with TRBJ2-4, with D tentatively TRBD2 (6 bases). This CDR3 region has 16 residues. CDR1 is SGHAT and CDR2 is FQNNGV in the germline V gene. V shed 5 bases and J shed 0 bases, with 14 bases lying between them. The CDR3 loop is CASSGDGTLAKNIQYF. The CDR3 nucleotides are TGTGCCAGCAGCGGGGATGGGACTCTAGCCAAAAACATTCAGTACTTC. Complete variable domain (other parts from reference TRBV11-2 and TRBJ2-4): EAGVAQSPRYKIIEKRQSVAFWCNPISGHATLYWYQQILGQGPKLLIQFQNNGVVDDSQLPKDRFSAERLKGVDSTLKIQPAKLEDSAVYLCASSGDGTLAKNIQYFGAGTRLSVL.

This sequence joins TRBV5-1 and TRBJ2-1; 9 bases line up with TRBD1. J was trimmed by 7 bases and V by 4 bases; bases with no gene match: 12. The CDR3 length is 16 residues. Germline loops: CDR1 SGHRS, CDR2 YFSETQ. CDR3 residues: CASSGKTGGLGNEQFF. The CDR3 region has the DNA TGCGCCAGCAGCGGCAAGACAGGGGGGTTAGGGAATGAGCAGTTCTTC.

The chain combines TRBV5-1 with TRBJ1-4; D is undetermined. Trimming pared 4 bases from V and 0 bases from J, leaving 13 bases between. There are 16 residues in the CDR3. Germline V gives CDR1 SGHRS, CDR2 YFSETQ. CDR3 amino acids: CASSPGLSATNEKLFF. CDR3 nucleotide sequence: TGCGCCAGCAGCCCAGGTTTGTCTGCAACTAATGAAAAACTGTTTTTT. The full variable domain, with the rest looked up from reference TRBV5-1 and TRBJ1-4, is KAGVTQTPRYLIKTRGQQVTLSCSPISGHRSVSWYQQTPGQGLQFLFEYFSETQRNKGNFPGRFSGRQFSNSRSEMNVSTLELGDSALYLCASSPGLSATNEKLFFGSGTQLSVL.

The chain joins TRBV19 to TRBJ1-5, with D perhaps TRBD1 (5 bases). The CDR3 spans 13 residues. Germline V gives CDR1 LNHDA, CDR2 SQIVND (reference sequence). V dropped 10 bases and J dropped 4 bases, with 14 bases sitting between them. CDR3 sequence reads: CATMTDPNQPQHF. The CDR3 coding sequence is TGTGCCACCATGACAGACCCGAATCAGCCCCAGCATTTT.

This clone has only a few counts. J is TRBJ1-4 and V is TRBV27; 7 nucleotides match TRBD1. This CDR3 contains 15 residues. Germline V gene lookup returns CDR1 MNHEY and CDR2 SMNVEV (reference sequence). Trimming took 4 bases from V and 4 from J; bases not matched to a gene: 6. Written as DNA, the CDR3 is TGTGCCAGCAGTTCCCGACAGGGTGGTAATGAAAAACTGTTTTTT. It codes for CASSSRQGGNEKLFF.

This clone appeared a few times. The V call is TRBV28, the J call TRBJ1-2, with TRBD1 matching over 7 bases. Germline values: CDR1 MDHEN, CDR2 SYDVKM. CDR3 length equals 16 residues. The ends lost 6 bases at V and 6 bases at J; junction bases unmatched: 16. The CDR3 spells CASRQPPDRDLDGYTF. CDR3 in DNA: TGTGCCAGCAGACAACCCCCCGACAGGGATCTGGATGGCTACACCTTC.

This clone rates as medium-sized (0.01 to 0.1%). The J gene is TRBJ2-7, the V gene TRBV30; D is perhaps TRBD2 (6 bases). The V and J ends lost 3 bases and 1 base respectively, with 13 bases between them. The CDR3 spans 14 residues. Germline V gene sequence: CDR1 GTSNPN, CDR2 SVGIG (reference sequence). The CDR3 bases are TGTGCCTGGAGGCTCCCTAGCGAGTCCTACGAGCAGTACTTC. It is translated as CAWRLPSESYEQYF.

The chain is built from TRBV29-1 and TRBJ2-4, with 10 nucleotides matching TRBD1. Germline V gene data show CDR1 as SQVTM and CDR2 as ANQGSEA. Losses at the gene ends were 4 bases for V and 7 bases for J; bases not matched to a gene: 7. The length of the CDR3 is 14 residues. CDR3 bases: TGCAGCGTTGTAGGGGACAGGGGAGTTAACATTCAGTACTTC. Translation gives CSVVGDRGVNIQYF.

The V call is TRBV25-1, the J call TRBJ1-2; maybe TRBD1 (5 bases). The CDR3 totals 13 residues. The germline V gene has CDR1 MGHDK and CDR2 SYGVNS. The V and J ends lost 3 bases and 8 bases respectively, with 13 bases between them. CDR3 DNA: TGTGCCAGCAGTGAGACAGCCCTCAGGGGCTACACCTTC. This gives the protein CASSETALRGYTF.

By share, this clone counts as medium-sized. The V gene is TRBV4-1, the J gene TRBJ2-7, with TRBD2 matching over 9 bases. The CDR3 length is 16 residues. Per the germline V gene, CDR1 is MGHRA and CDR2 is YSYEKL. V lost 1 base, J lost 2 bases, and 6 bases stayed unmatched. The CDR3 bases are TGCGCCAGCAGCCAAGGATTCGCGGGAGGGCCCTACGAGCAGTACTTC. This codes for CASSQGFAGGPYEQYF.

This chain links TRBV27 with TRBJ2-7; tentatively, D is TRBD1 (5 bases). CDR1 is MNHEY and CDR2 is SMNVEV in the germline V gene (reference sequence). The V gene lost 5 bases and the J gene lost 0 bases, with 17 bases spanning the gap. This CDR3 contains 16 residues. In DNA form, the CDR3 reads TGTGCCAGCAGTCCCAGCTGGGGCGGTTCCTCCTACGAGCAGTACTTC. Translation: CASSPSWGGSSYEQYF.

The CDR3 bases are TGTGCCAGCAGCTTAGTGGGGCAGGGGGCATATAATTCACCCCTCCACTTT. Translation: CASSLVGQGAYNSPLHF. J is TRBJ1-6 and V is TRBV7-2, with TRBD1 identical over 8 bases. Trimming removed 1 base from V and 4 bases from J; junction bases left unmatched: 6. The CDR3 has 17 amino acids. The germline CDR1 and CDR2 sequences are SGHTA and FQGNSA.